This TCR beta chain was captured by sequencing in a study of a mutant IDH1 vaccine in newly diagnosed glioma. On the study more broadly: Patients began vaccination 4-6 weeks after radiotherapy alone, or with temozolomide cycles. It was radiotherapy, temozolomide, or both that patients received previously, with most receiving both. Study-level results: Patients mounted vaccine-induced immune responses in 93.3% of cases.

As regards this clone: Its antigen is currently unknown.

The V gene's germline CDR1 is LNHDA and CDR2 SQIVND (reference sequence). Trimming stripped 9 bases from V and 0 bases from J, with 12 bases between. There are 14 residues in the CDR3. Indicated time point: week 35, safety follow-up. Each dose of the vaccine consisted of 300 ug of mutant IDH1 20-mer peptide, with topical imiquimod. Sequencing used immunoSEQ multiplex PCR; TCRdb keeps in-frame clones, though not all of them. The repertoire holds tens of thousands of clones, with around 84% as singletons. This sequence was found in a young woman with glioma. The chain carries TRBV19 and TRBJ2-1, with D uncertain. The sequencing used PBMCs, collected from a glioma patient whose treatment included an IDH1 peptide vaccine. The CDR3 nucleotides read TGTGCCAGCGGTCCGCTGAGCTCCTACAATGAGCAGTTCTTC. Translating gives CASGPLSSYNEQFF.